The next 17 T cell receptor beta chains were all read from a single sample in a study of cytomegalovirus exposure and HLA in healthy donors. The PCR employed 60 Vbeta primers together with 13 Jbeta primers. Profiled with immunoSEQ multiplex PCR; TCRdb holds only in-frame clones, not every one. The sample holds around 280,000 clones, roughly 90% seen once. Sequencing was carried out using PBMCs. These receptors were obtained from a woman between 18 and 29 years old in good health and CMV-seronegative.

The CDR3 DNA reads as TGTGCCAGCAGTTACTCGGGGGGACAGCCTAATGAAAAACTGTTTTTT. It translates to CASSYSGGQPNEKLFF. The V and J genes are TRBV6-5 and TRBJ1-4, with 7 bases fitting TRBD1. With V trimmed by 0 bases and J by 3 bases, 4 bases remained unmatched. This CDR3 region has 16 residues. CDR1 and CDR2 from the germline V gene are MNHEY and SVGAGI.

V and J are TRBV6-1 and TRBJ1-4; D remains ambiguous. The CDR3 has 15 amino acids. Germline CDR1 and CDR2: MNHNS and SASEGT. Deletions cut 7 bases from V and 0 bases from J, with 12 bases between. The CDR3 DNA reads TGTGCCAGCACGACGGTGCGGGCAACTAATGAAAAACTGTTTTTT. Its translation: CASTTVRATNEKLFF.

J is TRBJ1-1 and V is TRBV6-1, with 9 bases aligning to TRBD1. Germline CDR1 MNHNS, CDR2 SASEGT. V lost 6 bases to trimming and J lost 4 bases; unmatched junction nucleotides: 9. The CDR3 is 15 amino acids. CDR3 nucleotide sequence: TGTGCCAGCAGCTACGAAGGACAGGGGCCCACTGAAGCTTTCTTT. Translated, it gives CASSYEGQGPTEAFF.

Comment on this clone: The junction does not match germline at one end; this may be a read error. The rearrangement uses TRBV5-1 and TRBJ1-2; TRBD1 matches at 7 bases. This CDR3 has 11 residues. Germline-derived CDR1 and CDR2 are SGHRS and YFSETQ. This CDR3 is CASGDRAALFF. The CDR3 DNA reads TGCGCCAGCGGTGACAGGGCGGCTCTCTTCTTC.

This sequence joins TRBV5-4 and TRBJ1-1, with a weak D call TRBD1 (6 bases). The CDR3 is made up of 15 amino acids. V gave up 4 bases and J gave up 3 bases, with 16 bases separating them. From germline, CDR1 is SGHNT and CDR2 YYREEE (reference sequence). The CDR3 DNA reads as TGTGCCAGCAGCCCGAGGGAGGGGGGCCACACTGAAGCTTTCTTT. Encoded protein: CASSPREGGHTEAFF.

The chain uses TRBV2 and TRBJ1-1; D is uncertain. Looked up from germline, CDR1 is SNHLY and CDR2 is FYNNEI. This CDR3 comprises 15 residues. The ends were cut back, 5 bases at V and 4 bases at J, with 17 bases in the middle. DNA for the CDR3: TGTGCCAGCAGTCCCCTAACGCCGTACGCCACTGAAGCTTTCTTT. As protein: CASSPLTPYATEAFF.

V gene TRBV6-5 combines with J gene TRBJ2-7; D perhaps matches TRBD1 (5 bases). The CDR3 is 14 residues long. Looked up from germline, CDR1 is MNHEY and CDR2 is SVGAGI. The ends were cut back, 0 bases at V and 5 bases at J, with 11 bases in the middle. CDR3 protein: CASSYSGQGDEQYF. The CDR3 coding sequence is TGTGCCAGCAGTTACTCAGGGCAGGGCGACGAGCAGTACTTC.

This rearrangement joins TRBV27 to TRBJ2-7, with 10 bases lining up with TRBD1. Per germline, CDR1 MNHEY and CDR2 SMNVEV (reference sequence). This CDR3 spans 16 amino acids. Losses at the gene ends were 3 bases for V and 4 bases for J; bases not matched to a gene: 9. CDR3 sequence reads: CASSFGWDRGLYEQYF. CDR3 DNA: TGTGCCAGCAGTTTTGGGTGGGACAGGGGATTATACGAGCAGTACTTC.

This clone has a handful of counts. V gene TRBV5-4 combines with J gene TRBJ2-4, with a possible D match to TRBD2 (5 bases). V was clipped by 4 bases and J by 0 bases, with 8 bases between them. There are 14 residues in the CDR3. CDR1 SGHNT and CDR2 YYREEE come from the germline V gene (reference sequence). The CDR3 nucleotides are TGTGCCAGCAGCCCGGAGGTAGCCAAAAACATTCAGTACTTC. The encoded protein is CASSPEVAKNIQYF.

CDR3 coding DNA: TGTGCCAGCAGCCACAGGGGGCGCGATGGCTACACCTTC. Its translation: CASSHRGRDGYTF. The chain couples TRBV6-6 to TRBJ1-2; 9 nucleotides align to TRBD1. The CDR3 runs 13 residues. From germline, CDR1 is MNHNY and CDR2 SVGAGI (reference sequence). J gave up 6 bases and V 6 bases, and 5 bases lay outside the gene matches.

The chain couples TRBV5-1 to TRBJ1-5; TRBD1 matches 7 bases. CDR1 and CDR2 from the germline V gene are SGHRS and YFSETQ. The CDR3 is made up of 13 amino acids. J lost 3 bases, V lost 5 bases, and 2 bases had no gene match. CDR3: CASRQGINQPQHF. DNA for the CDR3: TGCGCCAGCAGACAGGGGATCAATCAGCCCCAGCATTTT.

This clone has a single count. The chain employs TRBV19 and TRBJ2-1; TRBD1 might be the D (6 bases). Germline values: CDR1 LNHDA, CDR2 SQIVND (reference sequence). This CDR3 is built from 14 residues. V lost 6 bases, J lost 8 bases, and 17 bases lay in between. The CDR3 nucleotides read TGTGCCAGTAGGGGGGCCCCTCGAGGTGATGAGCAGTTCTTC. Encoded protein: CASRGAPRGDEQFF.

This chain connects TRBV11-2 to TRBJ2-3; TRBD2 aligns across 9 bases. This CDR3 spans 15 amino acids. V lost 5 bases to trimming and J lost 5 bases; unmatched junction nucleotides: 8. Germline V lookup: CDR1 SGHAT, CDR2 FQNNGV. CDR3 nucleotides: TGTGCCAGCAGCCCCTTGGGACTAGCTAAAGATACGCAGTATTTT. This translates into CASSPLGLAKDTQYF.

The chain couples TRBV6-5 to TRBJ2-1; 10 positions agree with TRBD2. This CDR3 spans 15 amino acids. The V segment lost 5 bases and the J segment 4 bases; nucleotides outside the gene matches: 5. In germline, CDR1 is MNHEY, CDR2 SVGAGI. The CDR3 sequence is CASSGTSGEYNEQFF. CDR3 nucleotide sequence: TGTGCCAGCAGTGGCACTAGCGGGGAGTACAATGAGCAGTTCTTC.

The CDR3 reads CASTEQGWWPQHF. The DNA of the CDR3 is TGTGCCAGCACAGAACAGGGGTGGTGGCCCCAGCATTTT. The J gene is TRBJ1-5, the V gene TRBV6-1; TRBD1 matches 7 bases. Germline CDR1 and CDR2: MNHNS and SASEGT. The junction had 9 bases not matched to a gene; V was cut back by 7 bases and J by 9 bases. The CDR3 runs 13 residues.

The chain recombines TRBV5-1 with TRBJ2-6; 15 nucleotides align to TRBD2. V was pared by 5 bases and J by 0 bases, with 6 bases of the junction left unmatched. The CDR3 is 19 amino acids. The germline gives CDR1 SGHRS, CDR2 YFSETQ. CDR3 residues: CASRPGLAGGTSGANVLTF. CDR3 nucleotide sequence: TGCGCCAGCAGACCGGGACTAGCGGGGGGCACCTCTGGGGCCAACGTCCTGACTTTC.

J is TRBJ1-2 and V is TRBV13; 9 positions match TRBD1. Unmatched junction bases numbered 5, after V lost 3 bases and J lost 6 bases. This CDR3 has 14 amino acids. Per germline, CDR1 PRHDT and CDR2 FYEKMQ (reference sequence). CDR3 amino acids: CASSFLDRGNGYTF. DNA of the CDR3: TGTGCCAGCAGCTTTCTGGACAGGGGTAATGGCTACACCTTC.